The 2 T cell receptor beta chains below come from one sample, sequenced in a study of T cells in Graves' hyperthyroidism and ophthalmopathy. Amplification targeted TCR beta CDR3 regions from RNA transcripts. HTBI primers were the set used in a first-round RT-PCR of the TCR CDR3. In TCRdb, the multiplex PCR reads were re-called with MiXCR into one record per CDR3 protein. The table lists 600,000 to 700,000 distinct CDR3 sequences, about 45% of them singletons. Sequencing input: peripheral blood or thyroid tissue (not recorded which). These receptors all stem from an adult man with Graves' disease, either hyperthyroidism or ophthalmopathy (not recorded which).

This clonotype was seen only once. This chain links TRBV29-1 with TRBJ1-1; 7 bases line up with TRBD1. CDR3 size: 14 residues. Germline CDR1 reads SQVTM; CDR2 reads ANQGSEA. The V and J ends lost 3 bases and 1 base, in that order; junction bases with no gene match: 5. In DNA form, the CDR3 reads TGCAGCGTTGATCCGGGACAGACGAACACTGAAGCTTTCTTT. Protein product: CSVDPGQTNTEAFF.

This clonotype was counted ten times or more. The junction departs from germline at one end; a sequencing error may be responsible. This chain joins TRBV7-7 and TRBJ1-1; D is ambiguous. The CDR3 is 13 residues long. Germline CDR1 reads SSHAT; CDR2 reads FNYEAQ (reference sequence). CDR3 DNA sequence: TGTGCTAGCAGCTTATCAGTATCCACTGAAGCTTTCTTT. This codes for CASSLSVSTEAFF. Supplemented by reference TRBV7-7 and TRBJ1-1, the full variable domain reads GAGVSQSPRYKVTKRGQDVTLRCDPISSHATLYWYQQALGQGPEFLTYFNYEAQPDKSGLPSDRFSAERPEGSISTLTIQRTEQRDSAMYRCASSLSVSTEAFFGQGTRLTVV.